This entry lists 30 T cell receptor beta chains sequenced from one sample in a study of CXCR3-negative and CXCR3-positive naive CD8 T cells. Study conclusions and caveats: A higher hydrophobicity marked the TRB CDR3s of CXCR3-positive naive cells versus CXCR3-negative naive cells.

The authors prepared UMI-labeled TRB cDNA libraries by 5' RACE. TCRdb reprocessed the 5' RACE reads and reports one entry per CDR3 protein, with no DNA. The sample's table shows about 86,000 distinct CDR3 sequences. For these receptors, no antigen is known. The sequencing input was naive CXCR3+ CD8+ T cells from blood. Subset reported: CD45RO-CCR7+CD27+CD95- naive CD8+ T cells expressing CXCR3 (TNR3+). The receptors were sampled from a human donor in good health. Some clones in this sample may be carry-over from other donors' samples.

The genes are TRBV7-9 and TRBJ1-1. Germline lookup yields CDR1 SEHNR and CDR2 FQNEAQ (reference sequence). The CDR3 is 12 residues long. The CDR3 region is CASSSDDTEAFF.

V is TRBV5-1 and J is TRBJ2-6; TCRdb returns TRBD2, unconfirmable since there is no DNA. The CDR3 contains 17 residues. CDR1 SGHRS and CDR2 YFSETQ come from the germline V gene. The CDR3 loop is CASSLTSGSPGANVLTF.

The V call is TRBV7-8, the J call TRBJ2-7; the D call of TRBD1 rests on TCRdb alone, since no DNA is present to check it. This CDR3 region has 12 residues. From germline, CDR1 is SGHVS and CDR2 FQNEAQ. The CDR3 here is CAVPGQGNEQYF.

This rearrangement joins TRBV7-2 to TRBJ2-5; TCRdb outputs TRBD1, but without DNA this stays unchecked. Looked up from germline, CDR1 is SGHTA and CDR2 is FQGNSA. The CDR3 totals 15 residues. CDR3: CASSSTGVVDETQYF.

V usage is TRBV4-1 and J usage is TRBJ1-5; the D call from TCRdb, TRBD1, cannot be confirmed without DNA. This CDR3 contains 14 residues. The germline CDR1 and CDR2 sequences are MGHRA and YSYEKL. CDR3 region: CASSQEVGGQPQHF.

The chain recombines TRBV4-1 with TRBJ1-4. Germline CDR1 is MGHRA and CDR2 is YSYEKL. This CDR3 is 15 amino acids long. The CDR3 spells CASSPLIYRNEKPFF.

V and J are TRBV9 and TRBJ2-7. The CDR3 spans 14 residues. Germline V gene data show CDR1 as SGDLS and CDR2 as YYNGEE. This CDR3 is CASSVGRWSYEQYF.

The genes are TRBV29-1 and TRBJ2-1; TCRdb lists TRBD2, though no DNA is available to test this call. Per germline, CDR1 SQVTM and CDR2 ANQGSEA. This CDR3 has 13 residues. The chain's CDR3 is CSAGGSPRDEQFF.

The CDR3 spells CASNPGAGGAGELFF. The chain joins TRBV12-3 or TRBV12-4 to TRBJ2-2; TCRdb names TRBD2, which stays unverified in the absence of DNA. The CDR3 is 15 residues long.

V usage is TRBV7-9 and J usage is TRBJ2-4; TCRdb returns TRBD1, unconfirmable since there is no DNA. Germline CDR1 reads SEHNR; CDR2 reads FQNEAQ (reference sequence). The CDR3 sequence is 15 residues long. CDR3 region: CASSPQQGTKNIQYF.

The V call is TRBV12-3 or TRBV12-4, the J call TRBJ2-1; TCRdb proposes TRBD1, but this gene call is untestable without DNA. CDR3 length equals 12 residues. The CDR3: CASSSGGNEQFF.

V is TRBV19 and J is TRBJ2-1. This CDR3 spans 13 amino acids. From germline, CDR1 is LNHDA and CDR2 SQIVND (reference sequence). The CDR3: CASSMGSHNEQFF.

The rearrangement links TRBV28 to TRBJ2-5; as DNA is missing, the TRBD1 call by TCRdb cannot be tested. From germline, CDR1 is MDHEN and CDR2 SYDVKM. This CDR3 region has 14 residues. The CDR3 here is CASSLLGAGETQYF.

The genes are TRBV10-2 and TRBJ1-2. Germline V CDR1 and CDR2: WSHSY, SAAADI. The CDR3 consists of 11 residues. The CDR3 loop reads CASSDADGYTF.

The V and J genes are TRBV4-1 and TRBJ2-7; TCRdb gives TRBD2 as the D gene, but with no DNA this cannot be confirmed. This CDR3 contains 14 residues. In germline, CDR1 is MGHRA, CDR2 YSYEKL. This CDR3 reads CASSQVVAGYEQYF.

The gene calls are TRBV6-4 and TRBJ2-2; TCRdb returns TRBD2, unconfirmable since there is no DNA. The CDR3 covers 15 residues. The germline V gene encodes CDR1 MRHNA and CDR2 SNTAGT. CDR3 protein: CASSDSAGATGELFF.

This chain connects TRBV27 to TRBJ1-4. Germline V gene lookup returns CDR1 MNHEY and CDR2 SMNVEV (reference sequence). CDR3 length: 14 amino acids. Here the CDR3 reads CASSFGATNEKLFF.

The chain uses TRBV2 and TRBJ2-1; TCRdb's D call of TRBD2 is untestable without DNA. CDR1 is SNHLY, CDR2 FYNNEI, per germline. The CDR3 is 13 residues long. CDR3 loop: CARGSGVYNEQFF. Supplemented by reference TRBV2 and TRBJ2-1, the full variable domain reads EPEVTQTPSHQVTQMGQEVILRCVPISNHLYFYWYRQILGQKVEFLVSFYNNEISEKSEIFDDQFSVERPDGSNFTLKIRSTKLEDSAMYFCARGSGVYNEQFFGPGTRLTVL.

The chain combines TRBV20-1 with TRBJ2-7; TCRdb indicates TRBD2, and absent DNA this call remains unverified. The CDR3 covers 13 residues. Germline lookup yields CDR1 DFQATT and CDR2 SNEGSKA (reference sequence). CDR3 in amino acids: CSAPDEGGYEQYF.

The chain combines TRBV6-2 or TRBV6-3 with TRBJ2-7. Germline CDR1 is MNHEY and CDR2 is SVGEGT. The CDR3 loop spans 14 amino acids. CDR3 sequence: CASSLTHRSYEQYF.

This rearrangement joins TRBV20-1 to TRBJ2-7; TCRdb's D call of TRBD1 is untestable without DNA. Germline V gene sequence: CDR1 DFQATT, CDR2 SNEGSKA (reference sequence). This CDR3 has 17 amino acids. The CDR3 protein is CSAATISQGAITYEQYF.

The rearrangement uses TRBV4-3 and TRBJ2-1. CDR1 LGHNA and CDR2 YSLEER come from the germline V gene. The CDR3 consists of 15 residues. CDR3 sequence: CASSRTGGSYNEQFF.

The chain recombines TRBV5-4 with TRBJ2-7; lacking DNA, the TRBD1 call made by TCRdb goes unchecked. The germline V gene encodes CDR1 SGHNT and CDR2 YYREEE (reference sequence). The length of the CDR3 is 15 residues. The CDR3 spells CASSLSPGTSYEQYF.

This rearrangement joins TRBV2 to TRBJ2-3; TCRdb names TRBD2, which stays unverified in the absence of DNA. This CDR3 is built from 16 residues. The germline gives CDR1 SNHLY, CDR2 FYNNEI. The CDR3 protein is CASSHSSGGITDTQYF.

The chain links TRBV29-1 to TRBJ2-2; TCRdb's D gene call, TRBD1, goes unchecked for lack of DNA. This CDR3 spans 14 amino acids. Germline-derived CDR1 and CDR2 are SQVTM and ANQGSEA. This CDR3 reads CSVVVTGGTGELFF.

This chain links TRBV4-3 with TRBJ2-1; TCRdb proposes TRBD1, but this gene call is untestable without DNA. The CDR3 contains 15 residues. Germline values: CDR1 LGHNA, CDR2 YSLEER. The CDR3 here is CASSAGTGEVDEQFF.

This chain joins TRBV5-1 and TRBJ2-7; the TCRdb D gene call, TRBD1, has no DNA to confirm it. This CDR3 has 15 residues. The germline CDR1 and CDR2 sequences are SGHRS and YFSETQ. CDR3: CASSLDRAGAYEQYF. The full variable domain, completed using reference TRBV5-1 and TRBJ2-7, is KAGVTQTPRYLIKTRGQQVTLSCSPISGHRSVSWYQQTPGQGLQFLFEYFSETQRNKGNFPGRFSGRQFSNSRSEMNVSTLELGDSALYLCASSLDRAGAYEQYFGPGTRLTVT.

The CDR3 loop reads CSASTGGTDPLDGYTF. J is TRBJ1-2 and V is TRBV20-1; TCRdb's D gene call, TRBD1, goes unchecked for lack of DNA. CDR1 and CDR2 (germline): DFQATT, SNEGSKA (reference sequence). The CDR3 loop spans 16 amino acids.

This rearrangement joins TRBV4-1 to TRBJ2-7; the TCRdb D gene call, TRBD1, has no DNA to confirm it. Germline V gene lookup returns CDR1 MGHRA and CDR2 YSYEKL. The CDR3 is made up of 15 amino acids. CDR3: CASSQEPQGGYEQYF.

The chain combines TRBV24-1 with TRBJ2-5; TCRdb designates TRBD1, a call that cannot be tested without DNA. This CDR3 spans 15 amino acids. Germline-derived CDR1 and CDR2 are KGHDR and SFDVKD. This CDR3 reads CATSDPEDRQETQYF.